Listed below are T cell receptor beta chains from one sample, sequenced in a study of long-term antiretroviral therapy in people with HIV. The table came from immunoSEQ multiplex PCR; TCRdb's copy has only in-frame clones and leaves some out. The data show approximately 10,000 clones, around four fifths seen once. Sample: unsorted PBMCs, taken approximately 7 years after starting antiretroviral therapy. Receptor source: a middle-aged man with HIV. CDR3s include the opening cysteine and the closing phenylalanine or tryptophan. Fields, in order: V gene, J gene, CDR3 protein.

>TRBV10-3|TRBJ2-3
CAISPGLAGVVGGPDTQYF
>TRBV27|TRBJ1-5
CASSTYSNQPQHF
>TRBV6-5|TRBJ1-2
CASSYLEGDYGYTF
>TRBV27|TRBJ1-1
CASSLQGFNEAFF
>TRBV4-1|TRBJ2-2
CASSQPGLRGTGELFF
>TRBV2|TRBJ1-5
CASSGGGLEQPQHF
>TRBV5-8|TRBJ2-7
CASSYGTGIPYEQYF
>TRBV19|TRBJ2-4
CASRKGNIQYF
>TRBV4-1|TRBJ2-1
CASSPAGTGGLNEQFF
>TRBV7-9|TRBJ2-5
CASSPGHKETQYF
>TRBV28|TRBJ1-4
CASSLTGVLNEKLFF
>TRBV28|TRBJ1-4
CASSLMGDEKLFF
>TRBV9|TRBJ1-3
CASSPRVIGNTIYF
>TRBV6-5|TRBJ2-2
CASSYGTGYTGELFF
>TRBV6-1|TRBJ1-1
CASSELGGGTEAFF
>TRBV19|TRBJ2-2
CASSTGQYTGELFF